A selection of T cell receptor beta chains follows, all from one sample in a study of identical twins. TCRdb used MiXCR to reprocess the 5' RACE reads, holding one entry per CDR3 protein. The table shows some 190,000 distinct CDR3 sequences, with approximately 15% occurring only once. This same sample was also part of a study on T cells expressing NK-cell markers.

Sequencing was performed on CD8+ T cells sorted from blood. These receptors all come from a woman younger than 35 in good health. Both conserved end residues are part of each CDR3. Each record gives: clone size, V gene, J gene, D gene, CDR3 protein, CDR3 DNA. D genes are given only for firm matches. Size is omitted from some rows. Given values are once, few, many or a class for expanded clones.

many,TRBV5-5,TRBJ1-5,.,CASSFGDQPQHF,TGTGCCAGCAGCTTCGGGGATCAGCCCCAGCATTTT
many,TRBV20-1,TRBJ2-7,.,CSARVPYEQYF,TGCAGTGCTAGAGTGCCCTACGAGCAGTACTTC
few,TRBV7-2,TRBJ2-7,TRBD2,CASSSESGSYEQYF,TGTGCCAGCAGCTCAGAGAGCGGGAGCTACGAGCAGTACTTC
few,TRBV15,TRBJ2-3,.,CATSRDLISTDTQYF,TGTGCCACCAGCAGAGATCTCATCTCCACAGATACGCAGTATTTT
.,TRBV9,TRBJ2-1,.,CASSGRPETTHNEQFF,TGTGCCAGCAGCGGCAGACCCGAAACCACCCACAATGAGCAGTTCTTC
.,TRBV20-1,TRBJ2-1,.,CSARGGDQGTYNEQFF,TGCAGTGCCAGGGGGGGGGACCAAGGAACCTACAATGAGCAGTTCTTC
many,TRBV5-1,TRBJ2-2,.,CASSSKRHTSTNTGELFF,TGCGCCAGCAGCTCGAAGAGACACACGAGTACTAACACCGGGGAGCTGTTTTTT
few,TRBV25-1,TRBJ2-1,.,CASSEVRETYNEQFF,TGTGCCAGCAGTGAGGTGAGGGAGACCTACAATGAGCAGTTCTTC
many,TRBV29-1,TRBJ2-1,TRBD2,CSVELAGGYEQFF,TGCAGCGTTGAGCTAGCGGGAGGCTATGAGCAGTTCTTC
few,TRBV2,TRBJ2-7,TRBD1,CASSRGQGAYEQYF,TGTGCCAGCAGCCGCGGACAGGGTGCCTACGAGCAGTACTTC
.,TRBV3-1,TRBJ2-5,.,CASSLKSWETQYF,TGTGCCAGCAGCTTAAAGTCTTGGGAGACCCAGTACTTC